The 9 T cell receptor beta chains presented below share a single source sample, sequenced in a study of blood T cell repertoires in COVID-19. TCRdb's copy holds only in-frame clones and misses some; the assay was immunoSEQ multiplex PCR. The table has about 120,000 clones, less than 95% seen once. Material for sequencing was peripheral blood. The origin of the receptors is a human donor with active COVID-19. The donor label of this sample is uncertain.

The rearrangement links TRBV6-6 to TRBJ2-4; possible D gene TRBD2, 6 bases. CDR1 and CDR2 from the germline V gene are MNHNY and SVGAGI (reference sequence). V lost 2 bases, J lost 5 bases, and 10 bases lay in between. The CDR3 has 14 residues. CDR3 coding DNA: TGTGCCAGCAGTTACGGGGAGGCCCAAAACATTCAGTACTTC. Its translation: CASSYGEAQNIQYF.

The chain uses TRBV18 and TRBJ1-3, with 7 bases matching TRBD1. Germline CDR1 reads KGHSH; CDR2 reads LQKENI. The trim removed 3 bases at V and 4 bases at J, leaving 15 bases unmatched. The length of the CDR3 is 18 residues. This chain's CDR3 is CASSPRGRAQGPGNTIYF. The CDR3 nucleotides are TGTGCCAGCTCACCCCGGGGAAGGGCACAGGGGCCCGGAAACACCATATATTTT.

The J gene is TRBJ2-3, the V gene TRBV4-2; TRBD2 aligns across 8 bases. This CDR3 is 18 amino acids long. Germline loops: CDR1 LGHNA, CDR2 YNFKEQ. V shed 0 bases, J shed 0 bases, and the junction held 8 bases outside the gene matches. CDR3 bases: TGTGCCAGCAGCCAAGATCCAGCGGGCGGGGGGAGCACAGATACGCAGTATTTT. Translating gives CASSQDPAGGGSTDTQYF.

V usage is TRBV12-3 or TRBV12-4 and J usage is TRBJ2-3; D call uncertain. CDR3 length: 13 amino acids. The germline V and J ends were trimmed by 3 bases and 7 bases, with 11 bases remaining between them. CDR3 sequence: CASSLWSTNTQYF. DNA of the CDR3: TGTGCCAGCAGTTTGTGGAGTACAAATACGCAGTATTTT.

This clone has only a few counts. The gene calls are TRBV28 and TRBJ1-2, with unresolved D. This CDR3 is 11 amino acids long. The V end was cut by 6 bases, the J end by 4 bases, with 6 bases between. Germline V gives CDR1 MDHEN, CDR2 SYDVKM. In DNA form, the CDR3 reads TGTGCCAGCAGACAAAGCTATGGCTACACCTTC. Protein sequence: CASRQSYGYTF.

The chain links TRBV7-9 to TRBJ1-5; perhaps TRBD1 as D (5 bases). The CDR3 is 18 amino acids. Germline V CDR1 and CDR2: SEHNR, FQNEAQ (reference sequence). V gave up 1 base and J gave up 2 bases, with 18 bases separating them. In nucleotides, the CDR3 is TGTGCCAGCAGCTTAGTTTTGGATTCAGGGTCGGGCAATCAGCCCCAGCATTTT. Protein sequence: CASSLVLDSGSGNQPQHF.

The rearrangement joins TRBV28 to TRBJ1-3; 8 bases are shared with TRBD1. The CDR3 is 16 residues long. The germline gives CDR1 MDHEN, CDR2 SYDVKM. Trimming removed 4 bases from V and 1 base from J; junction bases left unmatched: 6. The CDR3 region has the DNA TGTGCCAGCAGTTCGACAGGGGAGTCATCTGGAAACACCATATATTTT. It codes for CASSSTGESSGNTIYF.

J is TRBJ1-1 and V is TRBV12-3 or TRBV12-4; weak D call: TRBD1 (6 bases). V was shortened by 5 bases and J by 11 bases, with 18 bases between the two germline ends. The CDR3 contains 13 residues. The DNA of the CDR3 is TGTGCCAGCAGTCAACAGGGAACCCGTCGGGCTTTCTTT. Encoded protein: CASSQQGTRRAFF.

The chain links TRBV5-1 to TRBJ2-1; D is unclear. CDR1 is SGHRS and CDR2 is YFSETQ in the germline V gene. The CDR3 is made up of 12 amino acids. V gave up 0 bases and J gave up 15 bases, with 13 bases separating them. The CDR3 sequence: CASSLDRNSWFF. DNA of the CDR3: TGCGCCAGCAGCTTGGATCGTAATTCGTGGTTCTTC.